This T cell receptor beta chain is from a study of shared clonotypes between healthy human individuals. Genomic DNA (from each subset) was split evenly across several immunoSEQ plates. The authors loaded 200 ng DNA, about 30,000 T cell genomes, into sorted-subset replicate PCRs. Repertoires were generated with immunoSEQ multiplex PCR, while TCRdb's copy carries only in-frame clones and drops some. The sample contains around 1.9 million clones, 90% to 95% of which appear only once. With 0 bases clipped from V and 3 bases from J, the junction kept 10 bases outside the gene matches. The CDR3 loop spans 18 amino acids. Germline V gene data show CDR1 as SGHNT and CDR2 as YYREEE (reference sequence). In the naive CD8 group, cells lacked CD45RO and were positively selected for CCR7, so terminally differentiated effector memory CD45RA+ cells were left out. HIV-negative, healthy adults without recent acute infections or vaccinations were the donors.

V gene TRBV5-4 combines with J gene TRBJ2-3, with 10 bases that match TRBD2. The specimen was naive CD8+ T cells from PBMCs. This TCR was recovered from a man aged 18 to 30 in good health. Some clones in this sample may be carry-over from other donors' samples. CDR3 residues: CASSLASSLAGATDTQYF. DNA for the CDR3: TGTGCCAGCAGCTTGGCCTCAAGCCTAGCGGGAGCGACAGATACGCAGTATTTT.